This T cell receptor beta chain was documented in a study of follicular helper T cells after annual influenza vaccination. In the study overall: Across the 2013-2014, 2014-2015 and 2015-2016 vaccination seasons, some subjects were resampled. Study-wide points: Undersampling of the much larger non-cTfh compartments could not be excluded for influenza clone enrichment.

Excluded were substance abuse, HIV/AIDS, active cancer, immunomodulatory drugs and active illness. With 4 bases removed from V and 6 bases from J, the gap between germline ends came to 9 bases. The germline gives CDR1 KGHSH, CDR2 LQKENI. This CDR3 region has 12 residues. For this clone: Its antigen is unknown.

Assay used: immunoSEQ multiplex PCR; TCRdb lists only in-frame clones, some missing. The sample lists roughly 10,000 clones, roughly 80% occurring once. The chain has TRBV18 and TRBJ2-5; D remains unclear. The starting material was CXCR5- memory CD4+ T cells sorted from blood, obtained 6 weeks after influenza vaccination. This clonotype originated in an adult who received the influenza vaccine. The CDR3 here is CASSQGFQTQYF. In nucleotides, the CDR3 is TGTGCCAGCTCACAGGGTTTTCAGACCCAGTACTTC.